The 13 T cell receptor beta chains below come from one sample, sequenced in a study of shared clonotypes between healthy human individuals. Repertoires were generated with immunoSEQ multiplex PCR, while TCRdb's copy carries only in-frame clones and drops some. The sample records approximately 100,000 clones, roughly 70% being singletons. The sample taken for sequencing was memory CD8+ T cells sorted from blood. Subset denoted: CD45RO+ cells pooled with CCR7-negative TemRA cells. These receptors were obtained from a woman under 40 in good health.

The chain joins TRBV25-1 to TRBJ1-1, with 8 bases identical to TRBD1. Trimming at V came to 2 bases and at J to 6 bases, leaving 11 bases not matched to a gene. Germline CDR1 is MGHDK and CDR2 is SYGVNS. CDR3 length equals 16 residues. The CDR3 sequence is CASSEVLLGQGSEAFF. The CDR3 DNA is TGTGCCAGCAGTGAAGTGCTGTTAGGACAGGGCTCTGAAGCTTTCTTT.

This clone was counted ten times or more. CDR3 sequence reads: CASSEMAGQEGGGYTF. The CDR3 region has the DNA TGTGCCAGCAGTGAAATGGCAGGACAGGAAGGAGGGGGCTACACCTTC. This chain connects TRBV6-1 to TRBJ1-2, with TRBD1 matching over 7 bases. Germline V lookup: CDR1 MNHNS, CDR2 SASEGT. Losses at the gene ends were 2 bases for V and 8 bases for J; bases not matched to a gene: 14. This CDR3 spans 16 amino acids.

This chain connects TRBV27 to TRBJ1-5, with D perhaps TRBD1 (6 bases). Germline loops: CDR1 MNHEY, CDR2 SMNVEV (reference sequence). V lost 2 bases to trimming and J lost 0 bases, with 17 bases between them. The CDR3 spans 18 residues. The chain's CDR3 is CASSLRPPRGDSNQPQHF. In DNA form, the CDR3 reads TGTGCCAGCAGTTTACGCCCTCCGAGGGGGGATAGCAATCAGCCCCAGCATTTT.

This chain joins TRBV10-3 and TRBJ2-7; D is unresolved. Germline lookup yields CDR1 ENHRY and CDR2 SYGVKD. The CDR3 contains 16 residues. Between the trimmed V and J ends, which lost 6 bases and 0 bases, there was a span of 18 bases. CDR3 in DNA: TGTGCCATCAGACCGTCGGCCCGCAGGAGCTCCTACGAGCAGTACTTC. It specifies CAIRPSARRSSYEQYF.

The chain joins TRBV4-1 to TRBJ1-4; tentative D call: TRBD1 (6 bases). CDR1 and CDR2 from the germline V gene are MGHRA and YSYEKL. Trimming shortened V by 1 base and J by 0 bases, and 15 bases separated the two germline ends. This CDR3 is built from 18 residues. The CDR3 sequence is CASSQGRTAYATNEKLFF. The CDR3 DNA reads TGCGCCAGCAGCCAAGGAAGGACAGCTTATGCAACTAATGAAAAACTGTTTTTT.

The genes are TRBV11-2 and TRBJ2-1; possible D gene TRBD2, 5 bases. CDR1 is SGHAT, CDR2 FQNNGV, per germline. V lost 7 bases and J lost 5, with 12 bases in between. This CDR3 has 13 amino acids. DNA of the CDR3: TGTGCCAGCAACCACGGGAACGACAATGAGCAGTTCTTC. Its protein is CASNHGNDNEQFF. Together with reference TRBV11-2 and TRBJ2-1, the CDR3 gives the full variable domain: EAGVAQSPRYKIIEKRQSVAFWCNPISGHATLYWYQQILGQGPKLLIQFQNNGVVDDSQLPKDRFSAERLKGVDSTLKIQPAKLEDSAVYLCASNHGNDNEQFFGPGTRLTVL.

This clone was observed a handful of times. The V gene is TRBV7-9, the J gene TRBJ2-1; D gene uncertain. Between the trimmed V and J ends, which lost 0 bases and 5 bases, there was a span of 8 bases. The CDR3 totals 14 residues. Germline lookup yields CDR1 SEHNR and CDR2 FQNEAQ (reference sequence). CDR3 residues: CASSLASHNNEQFF. CDR3 DNA sequence: TGTGCCAGCAGCTTAGCGTCCCACAACAATGAGCAGTTCTTC.

This clone was detected many times. This chain connects TRBV9 to TRBJ2-3, with 9 bases that match TRBD2. CDR3 length: 16 residues. V shed 0 bases, J shed 3 bases, and the junction held 5 bases outside the gene matches. Germline loops: CDR1 SGDLS, CDR2 YYNGEE. The CDR3: CASSVVASGMTDTQYF. CDR3 DNA: TGTGCCAGCAGCGTAGTGGCTAGCGGGATGACAGATACGCAGTATTTT.

CDR3: CASSIGGGTEKLFF. The DNA for the CDR3 is TGTGCCAGTAGTATTGGTGGGGGAACGGAAAAACTGTTTTTT. V and J are TRBV19 and TRBJ1-4; TRBD1 is a possible D gene (5 bases). Looked up from germline, CDR1 is LNHDA and CDR2 is SQIVND (reference sequence). Trimming removed 3 bases from V and 8 bases from J, with 13 bases in between. The CDR3 runs to 14 residues.

This clone was recorded at least ten times. The J gene is TRBJ2-7, the V gene TRBV19, with 7 bases lining up with TRBD2. Germline V lookup: CDR1 LNHDA, CDR2 SQIVND (reference sequence). The CDR3 contains 16 residues. V dropped 6 bases and J dropped 0; count of bases not matched to a gene: 11. For the CDR3, the DNA is TGTGCCAGTAGACCCACGGGGGGTTCTAGCTCCTACGAGCAGTACTTC. This translates into CASRPTGGSSSYEQYF. Based on the CDR3 plus reference TRBV19 and TRBJ2-7, the full variable domain is DGGITQSPKYLFRKEGQNVTLSCEQNLNHDAMYWYRQDPGQGLRLIYYSQIVNDFQKGDIAEGYSVSREKKESFPLTVTSAQKNPTAFYLCASRPTGGSSSYEQYFGPGTRLTVT.

The genes are TRBV30 and TRBJ2-4; perhaps TRBD1 as D (8 bases). Germline CDR1 and CDR2: GTSNPN and SVGIG (reference sequence). The CDR3 loop spans 13 amino acids. Trimming removed 7 bases at V and 9 bases at J, with 19 bases between. CDR3 sequence: CAFTGTGGSIQYF. CDR3 DNA: TGTGCCTTTACCGGGACAGGCGGGAGCATTCAGTACTTC.

This clone was seen more than once but under ten times. The chain has TRBV28 and TRBJ2-3; D not resolved. The CDR3 totals 14 residues. The germline V gene has CDR1 MDHEN and CDR2 SYDVKM. The V gene lost 5 bases and the J gene lost 7 bases, with 16 bases spanning the gap. As DNA, the CDR3 is TGTGCCAGCAGTCTCCAAGCTGGTAGCTATACGCAGTATTTT. Its translation: CASSLQAGSYTQYF.

The DNA for the CDR3 is TGTGCCAGCAGTCTTCAGGGGGCTTATACGCAGTATTTT. The encoded protein is CASSLQGAYTQYF. V gene TRBV28 combines with J gene TRBJ2-3; 8 nucleotides match TRBD1. In germline, CDR1 is MDHEN, CDR2 SYDVKM. J lost 7 bases, V lost 5 bases, and 5 bases had no gene match. The CDR3 totals 13 residues. The whole variable domain, filled in from reference TRBV28 and TRBJ2-3, reads DVKVTQSSRYLVKRTGEKVFLECVQDMDHENMFWYRQDPGLGLRLIYFSYDVKMKEKGDIPEGYSVSREKKERFSLILESASTNQTSMYLCASSLQGAYTQYFGPGTRLTVL.